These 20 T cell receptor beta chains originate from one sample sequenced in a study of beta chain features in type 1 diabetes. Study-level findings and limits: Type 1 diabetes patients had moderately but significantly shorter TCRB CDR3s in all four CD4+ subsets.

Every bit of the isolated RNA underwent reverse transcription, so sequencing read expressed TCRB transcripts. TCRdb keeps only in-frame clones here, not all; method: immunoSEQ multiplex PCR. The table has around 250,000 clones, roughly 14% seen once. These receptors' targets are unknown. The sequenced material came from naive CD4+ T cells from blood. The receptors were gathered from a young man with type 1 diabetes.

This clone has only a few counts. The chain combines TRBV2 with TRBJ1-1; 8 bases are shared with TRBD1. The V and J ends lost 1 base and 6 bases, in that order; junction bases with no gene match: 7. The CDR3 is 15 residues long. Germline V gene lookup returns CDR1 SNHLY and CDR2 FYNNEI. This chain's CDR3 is CASSEDSRGRAEAFF. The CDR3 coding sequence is TGTGCCAGCAGTGAAGATAGCAGGGGGCGGGCTGAAGCTTTCTTT.

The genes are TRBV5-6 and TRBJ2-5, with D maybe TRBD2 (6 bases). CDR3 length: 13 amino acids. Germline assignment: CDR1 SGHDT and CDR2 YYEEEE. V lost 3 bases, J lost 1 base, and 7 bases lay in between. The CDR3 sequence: CASSWDFQETQYF. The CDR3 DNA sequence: TGTGCCAGCAGCTGGGACTTCCAAGAGACCCAGTACTTC.

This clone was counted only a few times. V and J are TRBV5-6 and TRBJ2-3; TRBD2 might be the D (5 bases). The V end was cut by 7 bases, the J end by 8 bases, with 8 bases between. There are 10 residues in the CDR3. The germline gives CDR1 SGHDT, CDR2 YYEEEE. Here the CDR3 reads CASGRGTQYF. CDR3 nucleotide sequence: TGTGCCAGCGGGAGAGGTACGCAGTATTTT.

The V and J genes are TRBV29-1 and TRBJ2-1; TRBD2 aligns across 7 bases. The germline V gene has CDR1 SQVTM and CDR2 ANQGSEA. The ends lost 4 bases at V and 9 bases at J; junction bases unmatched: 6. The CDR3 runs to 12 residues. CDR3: CSVAPSGIEQFF. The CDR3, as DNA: TGCAGCGTTGCCCCTAGCGGAATTGAGCAGTTCTTC.

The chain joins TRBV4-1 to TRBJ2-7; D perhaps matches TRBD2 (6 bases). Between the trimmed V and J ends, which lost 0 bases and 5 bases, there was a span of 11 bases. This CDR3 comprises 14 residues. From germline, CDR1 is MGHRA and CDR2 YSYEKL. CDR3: CASSQDRASDEQYF. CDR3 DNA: TGCGCCAGCAGCCAAGATAGGGCTAGCGACGAGCAGTACTTC.

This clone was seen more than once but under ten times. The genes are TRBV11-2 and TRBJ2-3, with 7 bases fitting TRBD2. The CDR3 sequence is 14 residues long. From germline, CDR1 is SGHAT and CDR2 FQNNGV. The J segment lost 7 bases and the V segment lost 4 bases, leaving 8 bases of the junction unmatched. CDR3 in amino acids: CASSSAGLTHTQYF. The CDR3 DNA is TGTGCCAGCAGCTCAGCGGGATTGACACATACGCAGTATTTT.

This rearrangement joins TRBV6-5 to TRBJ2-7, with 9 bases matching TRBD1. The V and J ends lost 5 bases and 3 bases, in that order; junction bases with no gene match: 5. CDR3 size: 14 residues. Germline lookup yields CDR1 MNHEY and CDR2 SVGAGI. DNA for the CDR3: TGTGCCAGCAGTCGGACAGGGGCTATCTACGAGCAGTACTTC. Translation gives CASSRTGAIYEQYF.

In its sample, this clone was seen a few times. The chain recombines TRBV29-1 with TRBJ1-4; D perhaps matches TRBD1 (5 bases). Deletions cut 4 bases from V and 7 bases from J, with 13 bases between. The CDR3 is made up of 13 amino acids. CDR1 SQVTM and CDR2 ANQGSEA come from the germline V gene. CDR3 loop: CSVAGQGSEKLFF. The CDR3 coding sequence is TGCAGCGTTGCGGGCCAGGGAAGTGAAAAACTGTTTTTT.

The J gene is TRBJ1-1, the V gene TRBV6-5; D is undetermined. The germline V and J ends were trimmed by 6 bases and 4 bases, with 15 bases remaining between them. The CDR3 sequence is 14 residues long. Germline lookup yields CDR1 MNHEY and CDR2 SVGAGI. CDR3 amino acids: CASSSLGAGTEAFF. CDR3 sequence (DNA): TGTGCCAGCAGCAGCCTGGGCGCCGGCACTGAAGCTTTCTTT.

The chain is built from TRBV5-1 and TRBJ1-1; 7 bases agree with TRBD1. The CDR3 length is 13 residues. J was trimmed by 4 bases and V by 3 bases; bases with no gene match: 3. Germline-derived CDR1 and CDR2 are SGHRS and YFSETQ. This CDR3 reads CASSSDRATEAFF. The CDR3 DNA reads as TGCGCCAGCAGCTCTGACAGGGCCACTGAAGCTTTCTTT.

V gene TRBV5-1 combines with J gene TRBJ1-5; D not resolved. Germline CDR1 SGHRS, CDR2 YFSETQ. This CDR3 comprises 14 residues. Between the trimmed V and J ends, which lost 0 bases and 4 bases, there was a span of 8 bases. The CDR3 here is CASSLGGDNQPQHF. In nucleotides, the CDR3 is TGCGCCAGCAGCTTGGGGGGAGATAATCAGCCCCAGCATTTT.

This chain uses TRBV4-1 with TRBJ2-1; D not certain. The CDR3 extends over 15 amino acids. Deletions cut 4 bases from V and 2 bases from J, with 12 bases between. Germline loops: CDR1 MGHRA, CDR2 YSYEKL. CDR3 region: CASSRSVSTYNEQFF. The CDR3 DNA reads TGCGCCAGCAGCCGGAGTGTCAGCACCTACAATGAGCAGTTCTTC.

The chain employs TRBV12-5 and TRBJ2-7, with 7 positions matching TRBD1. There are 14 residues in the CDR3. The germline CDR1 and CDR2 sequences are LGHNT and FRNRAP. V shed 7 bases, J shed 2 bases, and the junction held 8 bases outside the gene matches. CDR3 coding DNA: TGTGCTAGTGTCCCACAGGGGTTCCCCTACGAGCAGTACTTC. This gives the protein CASVPQGFPYEQYF.

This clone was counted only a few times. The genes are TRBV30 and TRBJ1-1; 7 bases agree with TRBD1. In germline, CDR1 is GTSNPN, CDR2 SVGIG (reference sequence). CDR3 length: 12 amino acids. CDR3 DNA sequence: TGTGCGTGTAGACAGGGAAAGACTGAAGCTTTCTTT. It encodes CACRQGKTEAFF.

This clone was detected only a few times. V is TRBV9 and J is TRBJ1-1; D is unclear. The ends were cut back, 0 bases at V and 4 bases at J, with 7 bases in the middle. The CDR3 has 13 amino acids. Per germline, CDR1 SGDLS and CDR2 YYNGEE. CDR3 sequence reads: CASSVGPSTEAFF. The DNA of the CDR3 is TGTGCCAGCAGCGTAGGTCCGAGCACTGAAGCTTTCTTT.

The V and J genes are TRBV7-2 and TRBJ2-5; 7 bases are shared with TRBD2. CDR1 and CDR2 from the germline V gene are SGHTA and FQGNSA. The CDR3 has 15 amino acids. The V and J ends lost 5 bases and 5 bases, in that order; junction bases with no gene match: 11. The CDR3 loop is CASSLRDYPGETQYF. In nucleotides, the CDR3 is TGTGCCAGCAGCCTCCGGGACTACCCGGGGGAGACCCAGTACTTC.

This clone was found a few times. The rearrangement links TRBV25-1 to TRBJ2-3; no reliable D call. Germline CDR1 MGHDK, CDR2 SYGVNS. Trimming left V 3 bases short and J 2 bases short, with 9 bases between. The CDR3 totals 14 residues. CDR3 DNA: TGTGCCAGCAGTGACCTAGGCACCACAGATACGCAGTATTTT. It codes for CASSDLGTTDTQYF. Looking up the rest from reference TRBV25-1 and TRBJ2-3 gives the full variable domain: EADIYQTPRYLVIGTGKKITLECSQTMGHDKMYWYQQDPGMELHLIHYSYGVNSTEKGDLSSESTVSRIRTEHFPLTLESARPSHTSQYLCASSDLGTTDTQYFGPGTRLTVL.

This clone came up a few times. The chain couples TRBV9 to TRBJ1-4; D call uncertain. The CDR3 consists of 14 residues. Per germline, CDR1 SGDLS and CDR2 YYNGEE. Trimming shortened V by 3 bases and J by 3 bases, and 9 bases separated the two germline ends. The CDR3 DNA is TGTGCCAGCAGCGCGGGAGGGTCTAATGAAAAACTGTTTTTT. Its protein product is CASSAGGSNEKLFF.

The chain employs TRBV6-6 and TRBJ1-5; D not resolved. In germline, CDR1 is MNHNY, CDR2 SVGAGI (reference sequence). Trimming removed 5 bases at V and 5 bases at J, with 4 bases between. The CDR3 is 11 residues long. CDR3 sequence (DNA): TGTGCCAGCAGTCATGATCAGCCCCAGCATTTT. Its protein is CASSHDQPQHF.

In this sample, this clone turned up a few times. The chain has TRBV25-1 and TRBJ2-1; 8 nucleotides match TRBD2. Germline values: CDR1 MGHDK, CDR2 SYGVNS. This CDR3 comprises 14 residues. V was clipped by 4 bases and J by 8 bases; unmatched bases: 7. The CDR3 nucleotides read TGTGCCAGCAGTGCCGCGGGGGGTCTGTATGAGCAGTTCTTC. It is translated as CASSAAGGLYEQFF. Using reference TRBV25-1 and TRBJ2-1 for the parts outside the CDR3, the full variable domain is EADIYQTPRYLVIGTGKKITLECSQTMGHDKMYWYQQDPGMELHLIHYSYGVNSTEKGDLSSESTVSRIRTEHFPLTLESARPSHTSQYLCASSAAGGLYEQFFGPGTRLTVL.